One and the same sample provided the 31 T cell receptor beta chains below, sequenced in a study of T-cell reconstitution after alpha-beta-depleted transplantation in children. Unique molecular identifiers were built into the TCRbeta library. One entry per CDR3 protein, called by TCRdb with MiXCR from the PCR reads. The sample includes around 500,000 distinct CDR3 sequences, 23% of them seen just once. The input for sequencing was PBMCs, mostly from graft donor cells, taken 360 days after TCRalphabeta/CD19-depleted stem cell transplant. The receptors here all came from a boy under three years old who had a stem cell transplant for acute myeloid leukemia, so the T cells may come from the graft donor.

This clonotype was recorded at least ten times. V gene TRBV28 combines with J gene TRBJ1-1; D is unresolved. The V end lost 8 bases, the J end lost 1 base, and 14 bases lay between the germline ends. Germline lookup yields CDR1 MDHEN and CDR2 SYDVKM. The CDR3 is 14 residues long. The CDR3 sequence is CASLDGVWNTEAFF. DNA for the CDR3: TGTGCCAGCCTAGATGGGGTATGGAACACTGAAGCTTTCTTT.

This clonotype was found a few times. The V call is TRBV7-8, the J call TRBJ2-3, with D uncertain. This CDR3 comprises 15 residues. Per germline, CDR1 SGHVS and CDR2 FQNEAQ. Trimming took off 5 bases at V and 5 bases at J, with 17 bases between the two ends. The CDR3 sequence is CASSPSVWAGDTQYF. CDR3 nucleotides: TGTGCCAGCAGCCCGTCCGTTTGGGCCGGAGATACGCAGTATTTT. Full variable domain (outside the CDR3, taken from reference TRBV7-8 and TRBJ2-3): GAGVSQSPRYKVAKRGQDVALRCDPISGHVSLFWYQQALGQGPEFLTYFQNEAQLDKSGLPSDRFFAERPEGSVSTLKIQRTQQEDSAVYLCASSPSVWAGDTQYFGPGTRLTVL.

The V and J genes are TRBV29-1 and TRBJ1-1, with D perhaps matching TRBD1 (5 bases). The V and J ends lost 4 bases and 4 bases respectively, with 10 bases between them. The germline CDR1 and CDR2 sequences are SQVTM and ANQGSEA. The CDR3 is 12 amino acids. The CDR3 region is CSVGGGGTEAFF. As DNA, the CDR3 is TGCAGCGTTGGTGGGGGAGGCACTGAAGCTTTCTTT.

CDR3 protein: CSASAGGYNEQFF. The CDR3 region has the DNA TGCAGTGCTAGTGCAGGTGGATACAATGAGCAGTTCTTC. The chain is built from TRBV20-1 and TRBJ2-1; D gene unclear. Germline CDR1 and CDR2: DFQATT and SNEGSKA (reference sequence). The CDR3 spans 13 residues. Trimming cost V 3 bases and J 4 bases, with 10 bases left between them.

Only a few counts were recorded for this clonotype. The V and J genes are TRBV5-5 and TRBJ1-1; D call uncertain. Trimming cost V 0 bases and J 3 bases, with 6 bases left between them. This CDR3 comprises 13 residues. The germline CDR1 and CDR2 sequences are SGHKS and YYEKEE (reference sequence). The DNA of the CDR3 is TGTGCCAGCAGCTTGGCGGCGTACACTGAAGCTTTCTTT. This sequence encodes CASSLAAYTEAFF.

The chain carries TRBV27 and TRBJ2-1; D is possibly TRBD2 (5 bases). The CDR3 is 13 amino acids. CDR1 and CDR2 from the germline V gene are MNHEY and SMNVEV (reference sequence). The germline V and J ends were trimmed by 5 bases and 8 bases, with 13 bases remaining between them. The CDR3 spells CASSLLERDEQFF. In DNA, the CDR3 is TGTGCCAGCAGTCTTTTAGAGAGGGATGAGCAGTTCTTC.

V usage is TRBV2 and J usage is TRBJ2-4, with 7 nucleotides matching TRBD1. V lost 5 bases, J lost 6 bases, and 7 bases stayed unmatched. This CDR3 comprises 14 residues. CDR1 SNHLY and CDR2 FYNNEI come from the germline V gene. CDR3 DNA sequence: TGTGCCAGCAGTTCACCGAGGGGGCTAAACATTCAGTACTTC. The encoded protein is CASSSPRGLNIQYF. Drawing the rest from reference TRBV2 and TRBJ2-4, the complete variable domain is EPEVTQTPSHQVTQMGQEVILRCVPISNHLYFYWYRQILGQKVEFLVSFYNNEISEKSEIFDDQFSVERPDGSNFTLKIRSTKLEDSAMYFCASSSPRGLNIQYFGAGTRLSVL.

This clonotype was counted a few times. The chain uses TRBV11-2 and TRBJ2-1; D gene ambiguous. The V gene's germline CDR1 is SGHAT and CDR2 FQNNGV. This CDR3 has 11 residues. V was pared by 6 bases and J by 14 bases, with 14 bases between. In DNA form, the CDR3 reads TGTGCCAGCAGTTTTTCAGAATCGGAGTTCTTC. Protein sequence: CASSFSESEFF.

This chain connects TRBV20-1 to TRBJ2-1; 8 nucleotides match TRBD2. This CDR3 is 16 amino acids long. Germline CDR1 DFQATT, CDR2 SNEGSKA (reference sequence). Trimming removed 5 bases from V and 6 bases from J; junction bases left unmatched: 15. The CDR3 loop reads CSAAIFGGANPNEQFF. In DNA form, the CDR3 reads TGCAGTGCTGCCATCTTCGGGGGGGCCAACCCCAATGAGCAGTTCTTC.

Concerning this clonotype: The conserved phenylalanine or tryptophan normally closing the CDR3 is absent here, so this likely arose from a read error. The CDR3 nucleotides are TGTGCCATCAGTGGGACCAACCAAGAGACCCAGTACGTC. This gives the protein CAISGTNQETQYV. The V gene is TRBV10-3, the J gene TRBJ2-5; no definite D call. Trimming took off 4 bases at V and 0 bases at J, with 6 bases between the two ends. The germline V gene encodes CDR1 ENHRY and CDR2 SYGVKD. There are 13 residues in the CDR3.

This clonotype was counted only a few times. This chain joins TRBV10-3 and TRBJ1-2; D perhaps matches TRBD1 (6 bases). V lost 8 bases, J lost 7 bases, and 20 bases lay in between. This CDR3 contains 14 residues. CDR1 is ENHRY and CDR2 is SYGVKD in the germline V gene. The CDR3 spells CAIQSGGQDGGYTF. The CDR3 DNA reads TGTGCCATCCAGTCCGGGGGGCAGGATGGTGGCTACACCTTC.

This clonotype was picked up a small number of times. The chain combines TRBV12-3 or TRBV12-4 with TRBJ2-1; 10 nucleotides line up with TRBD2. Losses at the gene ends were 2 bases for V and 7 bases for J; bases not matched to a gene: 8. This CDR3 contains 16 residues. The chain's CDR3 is CASSLPSGGTGNEQFF. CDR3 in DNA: TGTGCCAGCAGTTTACCTAGCGGGGGTACTGGGAATGAGCAGTTCTTC.

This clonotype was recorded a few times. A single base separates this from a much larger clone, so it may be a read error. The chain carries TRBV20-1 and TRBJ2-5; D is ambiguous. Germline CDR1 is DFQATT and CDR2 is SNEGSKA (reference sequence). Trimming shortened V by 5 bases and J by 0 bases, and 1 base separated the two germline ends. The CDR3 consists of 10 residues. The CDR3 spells CSAYQETQYF. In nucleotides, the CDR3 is TGCAGTGCTTACCAAGAGACCCAGTACTTC.

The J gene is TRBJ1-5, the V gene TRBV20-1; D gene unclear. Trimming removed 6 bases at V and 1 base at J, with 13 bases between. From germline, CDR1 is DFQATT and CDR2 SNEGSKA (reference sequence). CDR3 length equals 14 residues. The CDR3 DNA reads TGCAGTGCCTCCTTCTCCGCAAGCAATCAGCCCCAGCATTTT. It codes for CSASFSASNQPQHF.

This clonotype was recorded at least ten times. The CDR3 nucleotides are TGTGCCAGCAGGCCCCCTGACAGGGTGGCCGGGGAGCTGTTTTTT. Translated: CASRPPDRVAGELFF. The chain recombines TRBV12-3 or TRBV12-4 with TRBJ2-2; 7 nucleotides agree with TRBD1. Germline trimming cut 6 bases from V and 6 bases from J; bases unmatched to any gene: 10. This CDR3 is built from 15 residues.

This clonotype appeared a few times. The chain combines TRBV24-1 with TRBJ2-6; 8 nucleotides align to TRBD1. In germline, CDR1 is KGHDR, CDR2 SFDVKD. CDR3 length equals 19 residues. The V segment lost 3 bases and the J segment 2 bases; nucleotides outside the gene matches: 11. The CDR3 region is CATSDATGAKMAGANVLTF. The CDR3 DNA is TGTGCCACCAGTGATGCGACAGGGGCAAAGATGGCTGGGGCCAACGTCCTGACTTTC.

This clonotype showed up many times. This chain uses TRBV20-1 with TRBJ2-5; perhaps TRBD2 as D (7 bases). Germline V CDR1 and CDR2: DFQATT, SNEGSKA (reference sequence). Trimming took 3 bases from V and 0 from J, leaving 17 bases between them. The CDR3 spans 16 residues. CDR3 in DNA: TGCAGTGCTAGCGGGGGGCTAGCGGTGTACCAAGAGACCCAGTACTTC. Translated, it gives CSASGGLAVYQETQYF.

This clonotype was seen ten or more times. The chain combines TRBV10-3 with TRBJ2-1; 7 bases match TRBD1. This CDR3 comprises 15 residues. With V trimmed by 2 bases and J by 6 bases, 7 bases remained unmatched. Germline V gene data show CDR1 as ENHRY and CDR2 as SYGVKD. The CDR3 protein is CAISEGQVQSNEQFF. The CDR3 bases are TGTGCCATCAGTGAGGGACAGGTCCAATCCAATGAGCAGTTCTTC.

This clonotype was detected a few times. The CDR3 sequence: CATLPRGQNYEQYV. CDR3 DNA: TGTGCCACCCTTCCACGAGGACAGAACTACGAGCAGTACGTC. J is TRBJ2-7 and V is TRBV24-1; D may be TRBD1 (6 bases). V lost 9 bases to trimming and J lost 3 bases, with 17 bases between them. Germline V gives CDR1 KGHDR, CDR2 SFDVKD. The CDR3 spans 14 residues.

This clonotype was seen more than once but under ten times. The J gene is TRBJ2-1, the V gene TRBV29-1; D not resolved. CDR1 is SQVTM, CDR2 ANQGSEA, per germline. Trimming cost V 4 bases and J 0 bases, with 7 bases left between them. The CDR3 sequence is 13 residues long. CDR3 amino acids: CSVATSSYNEQFF. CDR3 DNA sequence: TGCAGCGTTGCAACGAGCTCCTACAATGAGCAGTTCTTC.

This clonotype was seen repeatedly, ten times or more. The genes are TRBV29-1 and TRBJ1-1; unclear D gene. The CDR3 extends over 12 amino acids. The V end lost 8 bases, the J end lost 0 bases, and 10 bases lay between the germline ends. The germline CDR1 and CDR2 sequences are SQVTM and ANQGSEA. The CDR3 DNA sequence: TGCAGCCCCACGGCCATGAACACTGAAGCTTTCTTT. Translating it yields CSPTAMNTEAFF.

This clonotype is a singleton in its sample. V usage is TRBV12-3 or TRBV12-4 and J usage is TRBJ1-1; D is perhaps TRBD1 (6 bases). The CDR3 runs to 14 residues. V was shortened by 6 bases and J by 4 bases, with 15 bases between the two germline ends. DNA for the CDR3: TGTGCCAGCAGCCTGACAGAGGGGGGCACTGAAGCTTTCTTT. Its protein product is CASSLTEGGTEAFF.

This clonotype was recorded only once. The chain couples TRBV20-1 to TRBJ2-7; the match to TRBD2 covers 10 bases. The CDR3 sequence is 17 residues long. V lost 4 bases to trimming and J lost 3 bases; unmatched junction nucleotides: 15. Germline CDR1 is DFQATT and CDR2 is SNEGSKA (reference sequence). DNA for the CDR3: TGCAGTGCTAACCCCCAGGGCCTAGCGGGGGTCAACTACGAGCAGTACGTC. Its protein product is CSANPQGLAGVNYEQYV.

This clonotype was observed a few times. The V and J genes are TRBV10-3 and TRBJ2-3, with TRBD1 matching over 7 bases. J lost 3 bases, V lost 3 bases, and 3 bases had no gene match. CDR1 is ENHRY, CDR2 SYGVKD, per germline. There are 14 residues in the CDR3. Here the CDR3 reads CAISDGRGTDTQYF. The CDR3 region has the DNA TGTGCCATCAGTGATGGCAGGGGGACAGATACGCAGTATTTT.

The CDR3 DNA reads TGTGCCAGCAGCTCCGGACAGTTAGAGACCCAGTACTTC. This gives the protein CASSSGQLETQYF. V and J are TRBV7-2 and TRBJ2-5; D possibly corresponds to TRBD1 (6 bases). Germline V CDR1 and CDR2: SGHTA, FQGNSA. The CDR3 loop spans 13 amino acids. Trimming removed 4 bases from V and 4 bases from J, with 10 bases in between.

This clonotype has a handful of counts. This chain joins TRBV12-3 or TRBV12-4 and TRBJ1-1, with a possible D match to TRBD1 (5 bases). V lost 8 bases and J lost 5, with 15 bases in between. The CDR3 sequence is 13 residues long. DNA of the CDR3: TGTGCCAGCGGAACTCAGGGTGTTACTGAAGCTTTCTTT. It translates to CASGTQGVTEAFF.

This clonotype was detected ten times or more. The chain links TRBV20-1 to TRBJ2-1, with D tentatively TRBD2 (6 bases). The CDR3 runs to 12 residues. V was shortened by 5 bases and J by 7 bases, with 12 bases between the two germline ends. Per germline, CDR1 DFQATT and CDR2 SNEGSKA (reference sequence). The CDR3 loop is CSASGVGNEQFF. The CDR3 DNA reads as TGCAGTGCTTCGGGGGTCGGAAATGAGCAGTTCTTC.

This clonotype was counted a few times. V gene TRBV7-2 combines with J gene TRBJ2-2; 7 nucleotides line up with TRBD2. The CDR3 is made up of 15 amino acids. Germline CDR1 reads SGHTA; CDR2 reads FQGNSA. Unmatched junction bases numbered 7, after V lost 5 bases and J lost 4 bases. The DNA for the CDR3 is TGTGCCAGCAGCGAGCAGCGGGGAGGCACCGGGGAGCTGTTTTTT. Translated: CASSEQRGGTGELFF.

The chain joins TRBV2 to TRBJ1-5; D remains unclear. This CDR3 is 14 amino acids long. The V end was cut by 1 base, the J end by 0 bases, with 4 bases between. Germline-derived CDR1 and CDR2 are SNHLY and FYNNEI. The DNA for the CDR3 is TGTGCCAGCAGTGAAGGGTATAGCAATCAGCCCCAGCATTTT. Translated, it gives CASSEGYSNQPQHF.

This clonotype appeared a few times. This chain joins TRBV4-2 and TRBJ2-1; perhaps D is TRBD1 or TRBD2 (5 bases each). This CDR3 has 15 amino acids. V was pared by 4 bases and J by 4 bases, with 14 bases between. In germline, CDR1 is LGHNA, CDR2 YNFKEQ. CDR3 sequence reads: CASSPPGRAYNEQFF. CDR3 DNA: TGTGCCAGCAGCCCACCGGGACGGGCATACAATGAGCAGTTCTTC.

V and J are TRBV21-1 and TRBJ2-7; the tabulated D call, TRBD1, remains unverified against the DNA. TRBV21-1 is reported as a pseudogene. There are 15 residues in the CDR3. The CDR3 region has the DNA TGTGCCAGCAGCACCCCCTGGGGATTGAGTTACGAGCAGTACTTC. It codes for CASSTPWGLSYEQYF.